A single sample gave rise to the 4 T cell receptor beta chains below, sequenced in a study of cytomegalovirus exposure and HLA in healthy donors. Use of 60 Vbeta and 13 Jbeta primers characterized the PCR. Sequenced by immunoSEQ multiplex PCR; TCRdb stores in-frame clones only, minus some. The sample holds about 120,000 clones, roughly 82% seen once. Sequenced material: PBMCs. Every receptor here comes from a male donor in good health and CMV-seropositive.

The chain couples TRBV30 to TRBJ2-7, with D tentatively TRBD1 (5 bases). V was shortened by 2 bases and J by 6 bases, with 14 bases between the two germline ends. This CDR3 has 13 residues. CDR1 is GTSNPN and CDR2 is SVGIG in the germline V gene (reference sequence). CDR3 coding DNA: TGTGCCTGGAGTCTAGGGGTTAGGGGCGAGCAGTACTTC. This codes for CAWSLGVRGEQYF.

The V and J genes are TRBV5-6 and TRBJ2-1; D might be TRBD1 (5 bases). Looked up from germline, CDR1 is SGHDT and CDR2 is YYEEEE. This CDR3 spans 14 amino acids. The V and J ends lost 0 bases and 8 bases respectively, with 12 bases between them. CDR3 coding DNA: TGTGCCAGCAGCTTGGTTGGGCCAGGGCATGAGCAGTTCTTC. Protein sequence: CASSLVGPGHEQFF.

Concerning this clone: An end of the junction does not agree with germline; a read error may underlie this. V gene TRBV7-7 combines with J gene TRBJ1-1, with 7 bases fitting TRBD1. The CDR3 has 13 amino acids. Germline values: CDR1 SSHAT, CDR2 FNYEAQ (reference sequence). CDR3 nucleotide sequence: TGTGCTAGCAGTCCCGACAGGGACACTGAAGCTTTCTTT. Encoded protein: CASSPDRDTEAFF.

This chain connects TRBV27 to TRBJ2-4, with D maybe TRBD1 (6 bases). Trimming took off 5 bases at V and 7 bases at J, with 12 bases between the two ends. This CDR3 region has 13 residues. Germline V gene data show CDR1 as MNHEY and CDR2 as SMNVEV (reference sequence). The CDR3 DNA follows: TGTGCCAGCAGTCTGGATAGGGGGAACATTCAGTACTTC. This encodes CASSLDRGNIQYF.